Detailed here is one T cell receptor beta chain. There is no known antigen for this receptor. No much larger clone is present one base from it, and per-base qualities are unavailable. The data originate from a study of CD8 T cells in Susac syndrome (dated by TCRdb to about 2019). Broadly, across the study: The study used repertoire sequencing to test whether antigen drove CD8+ T cell activation and differentiation in Susac syndrome.

For CDR1 and CDR2, the germline V gene (reference sequence) lists LGHDT and YNNKEL. Taken from cysteine to phenylalanine, the CDR3 has 14 residues. Only CDR3 DNA remains: 42 bases, in frame from the first base. The V and J ends are trimmed by 1 base and 5 bases, leaving 11 bases between them. RNA was extracted with the RNeasy kit and about 0.45 to 1 ug was reverse transcribed using random hexamers. The immunoSEQ multiplex PCR assay, which covers 54 Vbeta and 13 Jbeta segments, was used to amplify TCR beta CDR3 regions. PCR amplification bias was corrected by using a synthetic template baseline for primer optimization and computational correction. The paper's data handling went like this. Reads were annotated to V, D and J genes per IMGT and analyzed with immunoSEQ Analyzer, keeping only productive sequences. To calculate clonality, Shannon entropy was normalized by log2 of the number of productive unique sequences and then subtracted from one. Public and private clones were assessed among the 100 most prevalent clones of each patient and control. Susac-specific clones were defined as absent from healthy and MS cohorts, around 980 published viral clones and other ImmuneACCESS disease sequences. The public sequencing data were trimmed at Q25 with fastp and processed into clonotypes with MiXCR by TCRdb, which kept only in-frame beta chains. Identical CDR3 protein sequences are pooled into one entry, listed with their most common genes and DNA. The V and J calls and clone size come from TCRdb's table, not from the authors' own analysis. This sample is represented by about 120,000 distinct CDR3 sequences; 80% to 95% of them were singletons. The top ten hold around 0.14% of the sample.

General conclusions and limits of the study: The number of individuals in the TCR sequencing and HLA analysis was acknowledged as relatively small.

High-throughput TCR beta sequencing profiled peripheral blood CD8+ and CD4+ T cells from healthy donors, Susac syndrome patients and multiple sclerosis patients. Healthy donors were age- and sex-matched controls. Bulk CD8+ and CD4+ T cells were purified by magnetic negative isolation, whereas CD8+ TEMRA cells were enriched by FACS. Blood was drawn into EDTA tubes, processed within 24 hours, and PBMCs were isolated by density gradient centrifugation. PBMCs intended for TCR sequencing were cryopreserved in liquid nitrogen and were subsequently thawed in a 37 degrees C water bath. The sorted or isolated CD4+, CD8+ and CD8+ TEMRA cells reached a purity of at least 90%.

Recombination linked TRBV3-1 to TRBJ2-5; a tentative D call is TRBD1 (6 bases match). The sequencing input was CD4+ T cells from PBMCs. The source is a human donor in good health. Read as DNA, the sequence is TGTGCCAGCAGCCAAGCCACAGGGATGGAGACCCAGTACTTC. Translation gives CASSQATGMETQYF.